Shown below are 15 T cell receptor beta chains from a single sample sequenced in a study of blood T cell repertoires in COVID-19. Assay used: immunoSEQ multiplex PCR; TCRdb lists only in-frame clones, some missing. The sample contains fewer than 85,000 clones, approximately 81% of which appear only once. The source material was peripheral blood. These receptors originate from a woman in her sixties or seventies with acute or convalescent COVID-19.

The DNA of the CDR3 is TGTGCCACCAGGCGGAACACCGGGGAGCTGTTTTTT. Protein product: CATRRNTGELFF. The rearrangement uses TRBV24-1 and TRBJ2-2; no firm D call. Germline CDR1 is KGHDR and CDR2 is SFDVKD. This CDR3 contains 12 residues. Trimming took 7 bases from V and 1 from J, leaving 3 bases between them.

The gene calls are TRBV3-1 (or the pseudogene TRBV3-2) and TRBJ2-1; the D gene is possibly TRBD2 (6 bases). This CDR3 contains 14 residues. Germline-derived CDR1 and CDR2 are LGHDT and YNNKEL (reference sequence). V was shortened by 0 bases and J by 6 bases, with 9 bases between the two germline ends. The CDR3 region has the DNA TGTGCCAGCAGCCAAGACGCGGGGCCCAATGAGCAGTTCTTC. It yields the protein CASSQDAGPNEQFF.

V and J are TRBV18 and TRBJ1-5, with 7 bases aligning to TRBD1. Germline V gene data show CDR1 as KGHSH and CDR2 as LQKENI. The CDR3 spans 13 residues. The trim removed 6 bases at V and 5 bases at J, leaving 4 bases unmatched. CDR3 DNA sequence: TGTGCCAGCTCCGACAGGGCAGATCAGCCCCAGCATTTT. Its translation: CASSDRADQPQHF.

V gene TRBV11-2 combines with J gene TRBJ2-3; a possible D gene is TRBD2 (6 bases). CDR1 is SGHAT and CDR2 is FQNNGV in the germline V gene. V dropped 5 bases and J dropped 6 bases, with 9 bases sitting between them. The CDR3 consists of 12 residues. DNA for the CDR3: TGTGCCAGCAGCCCAGGAGGGGATACGCAGTATTTT. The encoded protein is CASSPGGDTQYF.

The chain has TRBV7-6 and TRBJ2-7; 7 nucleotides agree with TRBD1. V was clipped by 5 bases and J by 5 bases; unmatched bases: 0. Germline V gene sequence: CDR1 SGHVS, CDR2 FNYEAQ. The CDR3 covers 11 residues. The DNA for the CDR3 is TGTGCCAGCAGCCAGGGGGACGAGCAGTACTTC. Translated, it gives CASSQGDEQYF.

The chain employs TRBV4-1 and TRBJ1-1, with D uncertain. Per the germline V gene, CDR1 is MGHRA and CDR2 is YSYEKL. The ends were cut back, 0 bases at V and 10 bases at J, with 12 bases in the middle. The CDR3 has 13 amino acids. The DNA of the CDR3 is TGCGCCAGCAGCCAAGAGTCGATTGGTAGAGCTTTCTTT. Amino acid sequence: CASSQESIGRAFF.

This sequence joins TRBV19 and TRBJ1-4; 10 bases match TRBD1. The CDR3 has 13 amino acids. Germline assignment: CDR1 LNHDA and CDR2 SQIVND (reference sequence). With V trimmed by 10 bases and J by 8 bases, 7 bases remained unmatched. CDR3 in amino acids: CATDGTGEEKLFF. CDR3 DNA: TGTGCCACCGACGGGACAGGGGAAGAAAAACTGTTTTTT.

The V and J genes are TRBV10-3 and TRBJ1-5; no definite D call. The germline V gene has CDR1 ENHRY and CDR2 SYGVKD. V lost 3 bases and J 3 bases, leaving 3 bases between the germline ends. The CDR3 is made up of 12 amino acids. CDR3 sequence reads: CAISDINQPQHF. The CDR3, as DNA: TGTGCCATCAGTGATATCAATCAGCCCCAGCATTTT.

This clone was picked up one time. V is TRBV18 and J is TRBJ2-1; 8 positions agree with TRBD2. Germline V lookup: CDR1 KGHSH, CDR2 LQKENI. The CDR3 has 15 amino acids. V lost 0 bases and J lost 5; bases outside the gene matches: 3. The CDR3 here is CASSPPERGHNEQFF. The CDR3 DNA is TGTGCCAGCTCACCACCCGAGCGGGGGCACAATGAGCAGTTCTTC.

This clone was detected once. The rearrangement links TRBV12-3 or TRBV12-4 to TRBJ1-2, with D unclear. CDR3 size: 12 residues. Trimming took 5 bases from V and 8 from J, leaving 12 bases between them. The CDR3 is CASSADLGGYTF. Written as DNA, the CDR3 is TGTGCCAGCAGTGCGGACTTAGGAGGCTACACCTTC.

This CDR3 reads CASSQDPQVGVAFF. In DNA form, the CDR3 reads TGTGCCAGCAGCCAAGACCCCCAAGTAGGGGTAGCTTTCTTT. The chain has TRBV3-1 (or the pseudogene TRBV3-2) and TRBJ1-1; weak D call: TRBD1 (5 bases). Trimming removed 0 bases at V and 10 bases at J, with 15 bases between. CDR3 size: 14 residues. The germline CDR1 and CDR2 sequences are LGHDT and YNNKEL (reference sequence).

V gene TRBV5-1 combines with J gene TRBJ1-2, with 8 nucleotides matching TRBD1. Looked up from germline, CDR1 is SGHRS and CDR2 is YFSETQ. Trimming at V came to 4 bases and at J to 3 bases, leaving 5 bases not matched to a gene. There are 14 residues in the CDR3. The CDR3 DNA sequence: TGCGCCAGCAGCACCTCGACAGGGGACTATGGCTACACCTTC. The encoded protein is CASSTSTGDYGYTF.

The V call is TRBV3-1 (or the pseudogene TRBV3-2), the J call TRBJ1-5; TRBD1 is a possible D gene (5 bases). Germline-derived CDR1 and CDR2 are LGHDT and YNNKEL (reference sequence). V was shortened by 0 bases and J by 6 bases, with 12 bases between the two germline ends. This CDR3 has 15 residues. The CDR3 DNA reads TGTGCCAGCAGCCAAGACGTTTCTGGGGCTCAGCCCCAGCATTTT. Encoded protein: CASSQDVSGAQPQHF.

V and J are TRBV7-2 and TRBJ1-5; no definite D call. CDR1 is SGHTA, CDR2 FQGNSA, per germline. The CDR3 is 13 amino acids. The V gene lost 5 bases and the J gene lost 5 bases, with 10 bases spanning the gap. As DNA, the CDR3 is TGTGCCAGCAGCAGGAGTATTTATCAGCCCCAGCATTTT. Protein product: CASSRSIYQPQHF. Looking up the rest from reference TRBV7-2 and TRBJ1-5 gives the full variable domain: GAGVSQSPSNKVTEKGKDVELRCDPISGHTALYWYRQSLGQGLEFLIYFQGNSAPDKSGLPSDRFSAERTGGSVSTLTIQRTQQEDSAVYLCASSRSIYQPQHFGDGTRLSIL.

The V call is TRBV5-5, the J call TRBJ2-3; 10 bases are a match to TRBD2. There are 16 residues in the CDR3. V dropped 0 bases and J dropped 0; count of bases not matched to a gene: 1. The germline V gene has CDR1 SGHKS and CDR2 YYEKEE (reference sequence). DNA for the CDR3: TGTGCCAGCAGCTTGGGGACTAGCGGAAGCACAGATACGCAGTATTTT. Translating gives CASSLGTSGSTDTQYF. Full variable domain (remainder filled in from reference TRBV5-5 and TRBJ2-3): DAGVTQSPTHLIKTRGQQVTLRCSPISGHKSVSWYQQVLGQGPQFIFQYYEKEERGRGNFPDRFSARQFPNYSSELNVNALLLGDSALYLCASSLGTSGSTDTQYFGPGTRLTVL.